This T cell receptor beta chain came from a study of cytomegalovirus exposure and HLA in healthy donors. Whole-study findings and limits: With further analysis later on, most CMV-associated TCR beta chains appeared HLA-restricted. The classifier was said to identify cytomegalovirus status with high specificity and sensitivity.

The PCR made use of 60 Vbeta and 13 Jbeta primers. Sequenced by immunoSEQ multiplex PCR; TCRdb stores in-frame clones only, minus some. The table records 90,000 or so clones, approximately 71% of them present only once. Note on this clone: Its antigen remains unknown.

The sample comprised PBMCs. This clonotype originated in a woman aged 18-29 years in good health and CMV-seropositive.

The CDR3 here is CSARQNTEAFF. CDR3 coding DNA: TGCAGTGCTAGACAGAACACTGAAGCTTTCTTT. V usage is TRBV20-1 and J usage is TRBJ1-1; D remains unclear. The V gene's germline CDR1 is DFQATT and CDR2 SNEGSKA (reference sequence). This CDR3 spans 11 amino acids. The ends were cut back, 2 bases at V and 1 base at J, with 2 bases in the middle.